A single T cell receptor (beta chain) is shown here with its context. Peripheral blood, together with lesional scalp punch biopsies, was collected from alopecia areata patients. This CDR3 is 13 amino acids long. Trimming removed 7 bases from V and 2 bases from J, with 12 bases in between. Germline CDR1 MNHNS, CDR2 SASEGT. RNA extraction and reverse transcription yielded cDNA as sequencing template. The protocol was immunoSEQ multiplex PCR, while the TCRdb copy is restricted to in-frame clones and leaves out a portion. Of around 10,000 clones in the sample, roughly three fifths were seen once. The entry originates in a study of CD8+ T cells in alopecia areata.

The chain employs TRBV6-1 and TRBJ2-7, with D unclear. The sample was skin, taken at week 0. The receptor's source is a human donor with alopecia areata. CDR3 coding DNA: TGTGCCAGCAACCCCGGGTCTGCCTACGAGCAGTACTTC. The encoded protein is CASNPGSAYEQYF.